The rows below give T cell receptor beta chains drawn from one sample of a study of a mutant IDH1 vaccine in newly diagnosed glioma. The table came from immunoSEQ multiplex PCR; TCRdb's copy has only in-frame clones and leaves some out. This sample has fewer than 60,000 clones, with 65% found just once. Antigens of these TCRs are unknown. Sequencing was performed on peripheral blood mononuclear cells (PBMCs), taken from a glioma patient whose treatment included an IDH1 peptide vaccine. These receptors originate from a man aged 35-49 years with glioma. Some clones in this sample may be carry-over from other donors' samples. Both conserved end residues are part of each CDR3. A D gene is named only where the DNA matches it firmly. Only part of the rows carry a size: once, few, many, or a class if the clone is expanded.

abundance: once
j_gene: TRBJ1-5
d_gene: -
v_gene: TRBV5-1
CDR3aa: CASSFGERQPQHF
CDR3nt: TGCGCCAGCAGCTTCGGAGAGCGTCAGCCCCAGCATTTT

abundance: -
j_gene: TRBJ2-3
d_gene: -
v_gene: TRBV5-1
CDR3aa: CASSLTQIGDTQYF
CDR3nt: TGCGCCAGCAGCCTAACTCAGATCGGAGATACGCAGTATTTT

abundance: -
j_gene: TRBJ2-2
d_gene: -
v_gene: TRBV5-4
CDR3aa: CASSLTTGELFF
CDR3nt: TGTGCCAGCAGCTTGACCACCGGGGAGCTGTTTTTT

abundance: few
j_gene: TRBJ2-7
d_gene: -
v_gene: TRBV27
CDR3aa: CASSRRQGGYEQYF
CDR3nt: TGTGCCAGCAGCAGACGACAGGGAGGCTACGAGCAGTACTTC

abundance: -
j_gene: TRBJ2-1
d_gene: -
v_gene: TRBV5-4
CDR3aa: CASSRQGGGGNEQFF
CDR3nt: TGTGCCAGCAGCCGTCAAGGGGGAGGGGGCAATGAGCAGTTCTTC

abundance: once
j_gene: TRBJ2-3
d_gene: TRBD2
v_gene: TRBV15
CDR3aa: CATITRGGRTDTQYF
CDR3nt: TGTGCCACCATTACGCGGGGGGGCCGGACAGATACGCAGTATTTT

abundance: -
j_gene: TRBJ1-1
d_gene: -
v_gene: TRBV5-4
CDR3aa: CASSRPGVSTEAFF
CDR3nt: TGTGCCAGCAGCCGACCGGGGGTTAGCACTGAAGCTTTCTTT

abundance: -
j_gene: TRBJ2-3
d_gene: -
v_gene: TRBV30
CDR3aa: CAWTGGSSTDTQYF
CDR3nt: TGTGCCTGGACCGGGGGTTCTAGCACAGATACGCAGTATTTT

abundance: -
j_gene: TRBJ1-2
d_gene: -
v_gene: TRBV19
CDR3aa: CASRTGHGSGYTF
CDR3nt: TGTGCCAGTAGAACGGGACACGGTTCGGGCTACACCTTC

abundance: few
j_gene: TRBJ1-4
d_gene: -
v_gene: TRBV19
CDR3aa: CASSLRQATNEKLFF
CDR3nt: TGTGCCAGTAGTCTCAGACAGGCAACTAATGAAAAACTGTTTTTT

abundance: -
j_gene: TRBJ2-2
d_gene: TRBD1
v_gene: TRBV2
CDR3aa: CASSATGANTGELFF
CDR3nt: TGTGCCAGCAGCGCGACAGGGGCGAACACCGGGGAGCTGTTTTTT

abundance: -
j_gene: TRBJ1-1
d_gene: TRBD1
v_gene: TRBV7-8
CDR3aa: CASSSQGVGTEAFF
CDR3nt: TGTGCCAGCAGCTCACAGGGGGTGGGCACTGAAGCTTTCTTT

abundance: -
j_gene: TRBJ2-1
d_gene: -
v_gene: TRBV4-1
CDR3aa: CASSARDLGVLGNEQFF
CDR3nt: TGCGCCAGCAGCGCACGAGACCTGGGGGTACTAGGGAATGAGCAGTTCTTC

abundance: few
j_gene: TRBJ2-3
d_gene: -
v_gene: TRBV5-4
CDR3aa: CASSLGGDADTQYF
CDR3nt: TGTGCCAGCAGCTTGGGGGGCGACGCAGATACGCAGTATTTT

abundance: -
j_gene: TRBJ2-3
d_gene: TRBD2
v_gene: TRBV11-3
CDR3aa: CASSRGAGGNRDTQYF
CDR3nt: TGTGCCAGCAGCCGGGGAGCGGGGGGTAATAGAGATACGCAGTATTTT

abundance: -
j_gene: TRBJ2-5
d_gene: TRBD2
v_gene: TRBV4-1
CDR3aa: CASSQDPPGGAQETQYF
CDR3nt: TGCGCCAGCAGCCAAGATCCCCCGGGGGGGGCACAAGAGACCCAGTACTTC

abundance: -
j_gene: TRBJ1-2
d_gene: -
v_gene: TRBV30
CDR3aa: CAWTPSWGGSGYTF
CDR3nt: TGTGCCTGGACCCCCTCGTGGGGGGGAAGTGGCTACACCTTC

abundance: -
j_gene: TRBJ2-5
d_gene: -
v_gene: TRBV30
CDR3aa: CAWRREGGLQETQYF
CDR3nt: TGTGCCTGGAGGAGGGAGGGGGGCCTCCAAGAGACCCAGTACTTC

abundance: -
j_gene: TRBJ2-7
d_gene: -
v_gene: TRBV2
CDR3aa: CASTQDRSSYEQYF
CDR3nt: TGTGCCAGCACCCAGGACAGAAGCTCCTACGAGCAGTACTTC

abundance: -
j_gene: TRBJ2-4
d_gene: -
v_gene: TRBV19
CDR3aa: CASSIGGLNIQYF
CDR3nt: TGTGCCAGTAGTATTGGGGGACTCAACATTCAGTACTTC

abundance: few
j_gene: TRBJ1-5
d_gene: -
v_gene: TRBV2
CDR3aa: CASRSGAGSNQPQHF
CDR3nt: TGTGCCAGCAGGTCGGGGGCAGGGAGTAATCAGCCCCAGCATTTT

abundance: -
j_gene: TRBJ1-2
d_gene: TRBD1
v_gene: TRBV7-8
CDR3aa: CASSPSRDSSSYGYTF
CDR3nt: TGTGCCAGCAGCCCTAGCCGGGACAGCTCGTCGTATGGCTACACCTTC

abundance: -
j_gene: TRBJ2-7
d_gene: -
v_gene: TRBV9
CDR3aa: CASSALDYSYEQYF
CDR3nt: TGTGCCAGCAGCGCGTTGGACTACTCATACGAGCAGTACTTC

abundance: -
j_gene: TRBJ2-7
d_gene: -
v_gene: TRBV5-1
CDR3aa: CASSLLQGGEQYF
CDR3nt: TGCGCCAGCAGCTTGCTACAGGGAGGGGAGCAGTACTTC

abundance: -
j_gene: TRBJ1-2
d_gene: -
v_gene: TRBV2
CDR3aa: CASRPSGARGYTF
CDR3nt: TGTGCCAGCAGGCCGAGCGGGGCGCGGGGCTACACCTTC

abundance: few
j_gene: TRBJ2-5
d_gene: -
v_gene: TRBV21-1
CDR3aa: CASSSSHETQYF
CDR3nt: TGTGCCAGCAGCTCCTCTCACGAGACCCAGTACTTC

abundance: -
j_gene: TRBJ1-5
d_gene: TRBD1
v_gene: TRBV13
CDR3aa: CASSSGQGNQPQHF
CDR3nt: TGTGCCAGCAGCTCGGGACAGGGGAATCAGCCCCAGCATTTT

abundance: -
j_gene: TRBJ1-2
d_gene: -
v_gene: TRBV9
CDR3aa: CASSSVMAYGYTF
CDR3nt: TGTGCCAGCAGCAGTGTAATGGCCTATGGCTACACCTTC

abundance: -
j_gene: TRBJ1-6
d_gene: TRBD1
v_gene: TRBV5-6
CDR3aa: CASSWGTGTGSPLHF
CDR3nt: TGTGCCAGCAGCTGGGGGACAGGAACGGGTTCACCCCTCCACTTT

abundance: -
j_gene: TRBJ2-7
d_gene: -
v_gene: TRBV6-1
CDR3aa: CASSELGGEQYF
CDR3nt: TGTGCCAGCAGTGAATTGGGGGGCGAGCAGTACTTC

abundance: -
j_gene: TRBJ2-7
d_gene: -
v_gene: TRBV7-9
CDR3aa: CASTSSVKTYEQYF
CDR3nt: TGTGCCAGCACCTCCTCAGTTAAAACCTACGAGCAGTACTTC

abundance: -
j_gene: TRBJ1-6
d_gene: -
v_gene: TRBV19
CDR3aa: CASSMGWDSPLHF
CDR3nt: TGTGCCAGTAGTATGGGTTGGGATTCACCCCTCCACTTT

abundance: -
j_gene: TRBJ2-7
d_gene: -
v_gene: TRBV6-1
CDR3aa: CASSESRGYEQYF
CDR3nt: TGTGCCAGCAGTGAATCTCGGGGATACGAGCAGTACTTC

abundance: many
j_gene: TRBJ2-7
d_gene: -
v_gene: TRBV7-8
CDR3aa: CASSPLPGAYEQYF
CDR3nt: TGTGCCAGCAGCCCCCTACCGGGAGCCTACGAGCAGTACTTC

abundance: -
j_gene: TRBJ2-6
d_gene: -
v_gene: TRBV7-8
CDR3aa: CASSFSVVSGANVLTF
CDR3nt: TGTGCCAGCAGCTTTAGCGTAGTCTCTGGGGCCAACGTCCTGACTTTC

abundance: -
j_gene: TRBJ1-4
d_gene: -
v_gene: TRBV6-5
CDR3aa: CASSGGPATNEKLFF
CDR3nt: TGTGCCAGCAGTGGGGGACCGGCAACTAATGAAAAACTGTTTTTT

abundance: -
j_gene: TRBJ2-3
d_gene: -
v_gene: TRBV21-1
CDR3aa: CASSKVRGGSKDTQYF
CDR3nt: TGTGCCAGCAGCAAAGTGCGGGGGGGCTCGAAAGATACGCAGTATTTT

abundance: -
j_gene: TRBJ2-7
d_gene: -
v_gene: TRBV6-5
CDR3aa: CASSYSLRGKDDEQYF
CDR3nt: TGTGCCAGCAGTTACTCCCTTCGGGGGAAAGATGACGAGCAGTACTTC

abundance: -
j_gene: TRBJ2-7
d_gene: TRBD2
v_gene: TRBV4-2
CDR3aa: CASSQSSARGVSEQYF
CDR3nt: TGTGCCAGCAGCCAATCGTCGGCGCGGGGGGTTTCCGAGCAGTACTTC

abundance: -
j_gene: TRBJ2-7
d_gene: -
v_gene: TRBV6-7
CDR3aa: CASWISAGARWVWYEQYF
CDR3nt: TGTGCCAGCTGGATCTCTGCTGGGGCGCGTTGGGTTTGGTACGAGCAGTACTTC

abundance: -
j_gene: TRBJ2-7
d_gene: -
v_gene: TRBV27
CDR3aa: CASSRSRDRGNEQYF
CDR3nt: TGTGCCAGCAGTAGGAGTCGGGACCGCGGGAACGAGCAGTACTTC

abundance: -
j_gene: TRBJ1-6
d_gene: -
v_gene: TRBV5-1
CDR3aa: CASSLGLFRSYNSPLHF
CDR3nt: TGCGCCAGCAGCCTGGGACTGTTTCGCTCCTATAATTCACCCCTCCACTTT

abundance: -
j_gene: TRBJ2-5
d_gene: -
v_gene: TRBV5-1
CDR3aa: CASSPGGGEETQYF
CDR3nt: TGCGCCAGCAGCCCCGGCGGGGGCGAGGAGACCCAGTACTTC

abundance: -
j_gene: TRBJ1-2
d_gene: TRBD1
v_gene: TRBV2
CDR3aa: CATQTGTAERWDYTF
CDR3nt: TGTGCCACCCAAACCGGGACAGCCGAGAGGTGGGACTACACCTTC

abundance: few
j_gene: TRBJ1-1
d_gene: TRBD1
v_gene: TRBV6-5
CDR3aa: CASNSGTGRTEAFF
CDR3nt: TGTGCCAGCAACTCCGGGACAGGGAGGACTGAAGCTTTCTTT

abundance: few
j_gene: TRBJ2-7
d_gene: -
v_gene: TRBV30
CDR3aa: CAWMRDRPLKQYF
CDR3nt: TGTGCCTGGATGCGCGACAGACCCCTAAAGCAGTACTTC

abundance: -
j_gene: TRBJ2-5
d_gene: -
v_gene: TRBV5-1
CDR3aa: CASSLDLWETQYF
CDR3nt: TGCGCCAGCAGCTTGGACTTGTGGGAGACCCAGTACTTC

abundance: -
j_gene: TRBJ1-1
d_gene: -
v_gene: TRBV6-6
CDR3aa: CASIRGDTEAFF
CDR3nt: TGTGCCAGCATACGAGGGGACACTGAAGCTTTCTTT

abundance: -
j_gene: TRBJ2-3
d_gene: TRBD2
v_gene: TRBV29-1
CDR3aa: CSVRGGTTDTQYF
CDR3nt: TGCAGCGTTCGGGGGGGAACAACAGATACGCAGTATTTT

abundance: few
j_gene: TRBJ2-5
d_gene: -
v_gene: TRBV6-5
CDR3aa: CASSLGTGETQYF
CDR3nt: TGTGCCAGCAGTTTGGGGACTGGGGAGACCCAGTACTTC

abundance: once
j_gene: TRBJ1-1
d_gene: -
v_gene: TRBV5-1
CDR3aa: CASSPGFGPRVEAFF
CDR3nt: TGCGCCAGCAGCCCCGGTTTCGGACCCCGGGTAGAAGCTTTCTTT

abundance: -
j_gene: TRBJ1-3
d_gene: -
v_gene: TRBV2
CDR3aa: CASSGNNLAFGNTIYF
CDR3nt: TGTGCCAGCAGTGGTAACAATCTAGCGTTTGGGAACACCATATATTTT

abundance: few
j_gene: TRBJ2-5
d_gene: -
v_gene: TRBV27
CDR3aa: CASSRGGAETQYF
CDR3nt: TGTGCCAGCAGTAGGGGGGGGGCAGAGACCCAGTACTTC

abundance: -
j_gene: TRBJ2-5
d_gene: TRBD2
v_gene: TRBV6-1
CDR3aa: CASSAAGGGETQYF
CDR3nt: TGTGCCAGCAGTGCGGCGGGGGGTGGGGAGACCCAGTACTTC

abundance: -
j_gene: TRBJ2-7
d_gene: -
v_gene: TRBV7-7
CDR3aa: CASSPLDGYEQYF
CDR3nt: TGTGCTAGCAGCCCCCTTGACGGCTACGAGCAGTACTTC

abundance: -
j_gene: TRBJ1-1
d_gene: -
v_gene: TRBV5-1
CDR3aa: CASSIYTGQGSEAFF
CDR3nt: TGCGCCAGCAGCATATATACAGGGCAAGGGTCTGAAGCTTTCTTT

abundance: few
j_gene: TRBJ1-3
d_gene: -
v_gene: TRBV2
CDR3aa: CASDGRGATSGNTIYF
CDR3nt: TGTGCCAGCGATGGTAGAGGCGCTACCTCTGGAAACACCATATATTTT

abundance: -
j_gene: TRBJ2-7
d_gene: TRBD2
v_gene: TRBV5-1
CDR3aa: CASSWASGGISYEQYF
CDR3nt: TGCGCCAGCAGTTGGGCTAGCGGGGGGATCTCCTACGAGCAGTACTTC

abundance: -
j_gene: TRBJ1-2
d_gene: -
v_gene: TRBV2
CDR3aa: CASSEVNARPTYGYTF
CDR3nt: TGTGCCAGCAGTGAAGTAAATGCCCGGCCAACCTATGGCTACACCTTC

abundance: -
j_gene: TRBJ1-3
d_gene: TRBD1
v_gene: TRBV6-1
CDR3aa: CASSESNTMTGARNTIYF
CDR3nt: TGTGCCAGCAGTGAATCAAACACGATGACAGGGGCCAGAAACACCATATATTTT